This T cell receptor beta chain was documented in a study of beta chain features in type 1 diabetes. Study-level information: Examination spanned around 110,000,000 sorted cells from all samples. Study findings and constraints: TCRB CDR3s from Type 1 diabetes patients were moderately but significantly shorter in all four CD4+ subsets. When VDJ junctions were examined, type 1 diabetes patients showed fewer insertions and more deletions.

The CDR3 is 15 amino acids. Germline CDR1 is SEHNR and CDR2 is FQNEAQ (reference sequence). Unmatched junction bases numbered 2, after V lost 4 bases and J lost 0 bases. Sorting of CD4+ naive, central memory, regulatory and stem cell-like memory cells was performed via CD45RO/CCR7/CD25/CD127/CD95/CD27. Reverse transcription of all isolated RNA meant that expressed TCRB transcripts were sequenced. Using immunoSEQ multiplex PCR, the repertoire was profiled, and TCRdb retains in-frame clones only, with some absent. The data contain some 70,000 clones, nearly 50% of them singletons. With respect to this clone: No antigen is known for it.

The source is a man younger than 40 with type 1 diabetes. The sample taken for sequencing was central memory CD4+ T cells from blood. This chain joins TRBV7-9 and TRBJ2-3, with 9 bases lining up with TRBD1. CDR3 in DNA: TGTGCCAGCAGCTCGGGACAGGGAAGCACAGATACGCAGTATTTT. Translated: CASSSGQGSTDTQYF.